This T cell receptor beta chain was recovered during a study of T-cell memory formation after mild COVID-19. This CDR3 has 16 residues. Trimming removed 3 bases from V and 7 bases from J, with 20 bases in between. Germline CDR1 reads SGHRS; CDR2 reads YFSETQ. This clonotype has more than one count but fewer than ten. Its antigen is currently unknown. The authors produced TCR alpha and TCR beta cDNA libraries with sample barcodes and UMIs by 5'RACE using constant-segment primers. TCRdb analysed the 5' RACE reads with MiXCR anew, one entry per CDR3 protein. Among 530,000 or so distinct CDR3 sequences, 15% to 20% were seen once, and the ten largest hold around 7.8%. Study results and caveats: Mainly in CM and EM were contracting CD4+ clones; CD8+ were in EMRA. Clones shrinking from day 15 to 85 showed even CD4/CD8 mixes; later expanders tilted CD4+.

The receptor was isolated from an adult woman who had mild COVID-19 (a few samples of this study predate the infection). Cell type and time point are not known. Sequencing was done on a sample of PBMCs or a T cell subset sorted from them (not recorded which). The J gene is TRBJ2-1, the V gene TRBV5-1; tentative D call: TRBD2 (6 bases). This CDR3 reads CASSSDGGGNWNEQFF. CDR3 sequence (DNA): TGCGCCAGCAGCTCCGACGGCGGCGGGAATTGGAATGAGCAGTTCTTC.